The 2 T cell receptor beta chains below all came from one sample that was sequenced in a study of blood T cells in healthy people across ages. Then a second PCR, running roughly 7 to 11 cycles, was carried out with a sample-barcoded 5' primer and a J-beta primer mix. One entry per CDR3 protein, called by TCRdb with MiXCR from the 5' RACE reads. The table records some 1.4 million distinct CDR3 sequences, about 43% of them present only once. Input material: blood. The receptors derive from a woman aged 18-29 years in good health.

The CDR3 nucleotides are TGTGCCAGCAGTGCACTAGCGAAAGAGACCCAGTACTTC. It is translated as CASSALAKETQYF. The chain has TRBV27 and TRBJ2-5, with 7 bases aligning to TRBD2. The V segment lost 5 bases and the J segment 3 bases; nucleotides outside the gene matches: 3. The CDR3 loop spans 13 amino acids. CDR1 is MNHEY and CDR2 is SMNVEV in the germline V gene (reference sequence).

The chain combines TRBV7-2 with TRBJ1-5; TRBD1 is a possible D gene (6 bases). V was pared by 0 bases and J by 1 base, with 10 bases between. The CDR3 has 16 amino acids. Per the germline V gene, CDR1 is SGHTA and CDR2 is FQGNSA. The CDR3 bases are TGTGCCAGCAGCTTAGCTACAGGGCTCAGCAATCAGCCCCAGCATTTT. Protein product: CASSLATGLSNQPQHF.